One and the same sample provided the 7 T cell receptor beta chains below, sequenced in a study of T cell repertoires in cytomegalovirus infection. Each CDR3 protein is one row after TCRdb ran MiXCR on the reads. There are about 250,000 distinct CDR3 sequences in the sample; around 6.6% occur only once, and around 6.5% lies in the top ten. The sequenced material came from PBMCs. All receptors derive from a human donor in good health (CMV status not recorded). Some clones in this sample may be carry-over from other donors' samples.

This clonotype was seen ten or more times. The rearrangement links TRBV6-2 or TRBV6-3 to TRBJ2-2, with D possibly being TRBD1 or TRBD2 (5 bases each). CDR1 is MNHEY and CDR2 is SVGEGT in the germline V gene. CDR3 length: 14 residues. V lost 8 bases to trimming and J lost 0 bases, with 10 bases between them. For the CDR3, the DNA is TGTGCCAGCGGGGACGGAGCGAACACCGGGGAGCTGTTTTTT. It translates to CASGDGANTGELFF.

CDR3 sequence: CSARDLRAGDNQPQHF. DNA for the CDR3: TGCAGTGCTAGAGATCTTAGGGCAGGGGACAATCAGCCCCAGCATTTT. The V and J genes are TRBV20-1 and TRBJ1-5; possible D gene TRBD1, 6 bases. V lost 0 bases, J lost 3 bases, and 15 bases lay in between. Germline V gene sequence: CDR1 DFQATT, CDR2 SNEGSKA (reference sequence). The CDR3 loop spans 16 amino acids.

This clonotype was counted many times. The CDR3 DNA is TGTGCCAGCAGTTCGGAGGGGCGGTACTATGGCTACACCTTC. Protein product: CASSSEGRYYGYTF. The V gene is TRBV7-2, the J gene TRBJ1-2, with D possibly being TRBD1 (5 bases). This CDR3 is built from 14 residues. With 6 bases removed from V and 3 bases from J, the gap between germline ends came to 14 bases. Germline V gives CDR1 SGHTA, CDR2 FQGNSA.

Ten or more counts support this clonotype. The rearrangement joins TRBV19 to TRBJ1-1, with 9 bases that match TRBD1. The CDR3 is 17 residues long. Germline V gives CDR1 LNHDA, CDR2 SQIVND (reference sequence). With 4 bases clipped from V and 1 base from J, the junction kept 10 bases outside the gene matches. The CDR3 DNA is TGTGCCAGTAGTAGACGGACAGGGGTGGGGAAGAACACTGAAGCTTTCTTT. Protein: CASSRRTGVGKNTEAFF.

This clonotype was recorded at least ten times. The rearrangement uses TRBV7-9 and TRBJ2-3; D is unclear. The germline gives CDR1 SEHNR, CDR2 FQNEAQ (reference sequence). CDR3 length equals 12 residues. Trimming took 6 bases from V and 3 from J, leaving 7 bases between them. The CDR3 nucleotides read TGTGCCAGCAGTTGGACGACAGATACGCAGTATTTT. As protein: CASSWTTDTQYF.

This clonotype showed up many times. This chain joins TRBV20-1 and TRBJ2-1, with 9 bases identical to TRBD1. From germline, CDR1 is DFQATT and CDR2 SNEGSKA (reference sequence). The CDR3 sequence is 18 residues long. Trimming removed 5 bases from V and 4 bases from J; junction bases left unmatched: 18. The CDR3 DNA follows: TGCAGTGCTGGACACCGGGACAGGGCCCAGTATGGTTACAATGAGCAGTTCTTC. It yields the protein CSAGHRDRAQYGYNEQFF.

This clonotype was detected many times. J is TRBJ1-5 and V is TRBV7-9; TRBD1 aligns across 7 bases. Germline values: CDR1 SEHNR, CDR2 FQNEAQ (reference sequence). This CDR3 contains 15 residues. The junction had 8 bases not matched to a gene; V was cut back by 5 bases and J by 4 bases. For the CDR3, the DNA is TGTGCCAGCAGCCGAGGAGGGACAGCGAATCAGCCCCAGCATTTT. This codes for CASSRGGTANQPQHF.